The clone carrying this T cell receptor beta chain was counted once. Its antigen is not identified. A much more abundant neighbour one base away suggests this may be a read error. The data originate from a study of blood T cells in healthy people across ages. As for the study in general: Template switching retrieved approximately one barcoded beta molecule for each two T cells. Overall study findings and caveats: Per-million-T-cell TCR beta diversity fell roughly linearly with age. In long-lived donors, naive CD4+ cell counts and diversity exceeded those of aged donors.

Germline assignment: CDR1 MNHEY and CDR2 SVGEGT. The V and J ends lost 2 bases and 9 bases respectively, with 20 bases between them. This CDR3 region has 15 residues. It was with a sample-barcoded 5' primer and a J-beta primer mix that a second PCR of about 6 to 12 cycles was run. Each cDNA molecule was tagged by a template-switch adaptor that had 12 random nucleotides. TCRdb recomputed calls from the 5' RACE reads with MiXCR, one row per CDR3 protein. The sample shows roughly 680,000 distinct CDR3 sequences, over 40% of them seen only once. The chain is built from TRBV6-2 or TRBV6-3 and TRBJ2-7; D is perhaps TRBD1 or TRBD2 (5 bases each). The clonotype was recovered from a woman of 80 years or more in good health. The sample consisted of blood. CDR3 protein: CASSYPGRLLIGQYF. The CDR3, as DNA: TGTGCCAGCAGTTACCCGGGACGGCTCCTCATTGGGCAGTACTTC.